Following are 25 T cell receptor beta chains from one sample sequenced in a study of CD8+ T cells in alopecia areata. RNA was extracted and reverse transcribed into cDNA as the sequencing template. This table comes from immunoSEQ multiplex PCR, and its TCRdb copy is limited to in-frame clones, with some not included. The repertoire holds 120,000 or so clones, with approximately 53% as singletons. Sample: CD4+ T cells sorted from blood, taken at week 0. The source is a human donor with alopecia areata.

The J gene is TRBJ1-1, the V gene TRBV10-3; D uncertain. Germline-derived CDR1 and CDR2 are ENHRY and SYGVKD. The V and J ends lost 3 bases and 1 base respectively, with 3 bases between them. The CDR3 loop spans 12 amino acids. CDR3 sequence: CAISDGNTEAFF. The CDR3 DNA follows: TGTGCCATCAGTGACGGGAACACTGAAGCTTTCTTT.

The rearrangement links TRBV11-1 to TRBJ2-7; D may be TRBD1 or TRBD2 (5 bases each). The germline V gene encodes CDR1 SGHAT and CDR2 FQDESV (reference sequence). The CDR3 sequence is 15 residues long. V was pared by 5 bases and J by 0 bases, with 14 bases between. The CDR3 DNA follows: TGTGCCAGCAGCGAACCGGGACGGAGCTCCTACGAGCAGTACTTC. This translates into CASSEPGRSSYEQYF.

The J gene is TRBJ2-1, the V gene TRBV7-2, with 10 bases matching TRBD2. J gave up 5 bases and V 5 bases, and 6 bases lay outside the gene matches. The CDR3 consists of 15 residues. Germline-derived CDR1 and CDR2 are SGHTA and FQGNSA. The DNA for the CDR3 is TGTGCCAGCAGCCTCGGACTAGCGGACCACAATGAGCAGTTCTTC. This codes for CASSLGLADHNEQFF. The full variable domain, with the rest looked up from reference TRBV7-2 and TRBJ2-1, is GAGVSQSPSNKVTEKGKDVELRCDPISGHTALYWYRQSLGQGLEFLIYFQGNSAPDKSGLPSDRFSAERTGGSVSTLTIQRTQQEDSAVYLCASSLGLADHNEQFFGPGTRLTVL.

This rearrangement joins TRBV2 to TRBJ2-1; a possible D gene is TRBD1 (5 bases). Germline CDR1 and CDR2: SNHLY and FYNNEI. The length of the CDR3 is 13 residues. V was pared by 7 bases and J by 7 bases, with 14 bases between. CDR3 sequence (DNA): TGTGCCAGCACCAGCGACCAGGGAAATGAGCAGTTCTTC. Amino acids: CASTSDQGNEQFF.

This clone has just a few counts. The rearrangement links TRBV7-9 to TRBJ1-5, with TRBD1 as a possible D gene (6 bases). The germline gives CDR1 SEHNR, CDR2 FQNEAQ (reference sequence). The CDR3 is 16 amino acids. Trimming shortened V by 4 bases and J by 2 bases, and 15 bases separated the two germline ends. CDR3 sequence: CASSSQGGEGNQPQHF. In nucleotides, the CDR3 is TGTGCCAGCAGCTCACAGGGAGGAGAAGGCAATCAGCCCCAGCATTTT.

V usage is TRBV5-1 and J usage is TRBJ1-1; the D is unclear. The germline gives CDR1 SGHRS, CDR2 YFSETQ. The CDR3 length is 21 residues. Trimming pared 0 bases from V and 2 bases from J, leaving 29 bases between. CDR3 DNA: TGCGCCAGCAGCTTGGCCTCTGCGGGAACATCCTGGGAGCATTTCAACACTGAAGCTTTCTTT. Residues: CASSLASAGTSWEHFNTEAFF. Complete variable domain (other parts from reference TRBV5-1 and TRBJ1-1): KAGVTQTPRYLIKTRGQQVTLSCSPISGHRSVSWYQQTPGQGLQFLFEYFSETQRNKGNFPGRFSGRQFSNSRSEMNVSTLELGDSALYLCASSLASAGTSWEHFNTEAFFGQGTRLTVV.

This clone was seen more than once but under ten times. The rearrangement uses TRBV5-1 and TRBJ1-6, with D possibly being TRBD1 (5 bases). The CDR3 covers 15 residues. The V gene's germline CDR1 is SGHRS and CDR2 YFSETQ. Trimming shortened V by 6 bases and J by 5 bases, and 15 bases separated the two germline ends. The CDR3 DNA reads TGCGCCAGCACCCTCGACAGCGAAAATAATTCACCCCTCCACTTT. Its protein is CASTLDSENNSPLHF.

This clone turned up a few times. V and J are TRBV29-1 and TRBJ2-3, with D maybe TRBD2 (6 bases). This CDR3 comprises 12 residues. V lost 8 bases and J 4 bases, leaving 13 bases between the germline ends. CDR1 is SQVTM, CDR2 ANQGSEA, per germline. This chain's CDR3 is CSFRLGPDTQYF. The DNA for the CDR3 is TGCAGCTTTAGACTAGGTCCAGATACGCAGTATTTT.

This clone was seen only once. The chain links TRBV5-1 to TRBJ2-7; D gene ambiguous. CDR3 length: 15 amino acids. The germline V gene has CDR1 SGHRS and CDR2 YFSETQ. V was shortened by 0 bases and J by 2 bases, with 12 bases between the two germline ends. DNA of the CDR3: TGCGCCAGCAGCTTGGGAGTGGACGGACCCTACGAGCAGTACTTC. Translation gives CASSLGVDGPYEQYF. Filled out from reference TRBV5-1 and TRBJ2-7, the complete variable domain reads KAGVTQTPRYLIKTRGQQVTLSCSPISGHRSVSWYQQTPGQGLQFLFEYFSETQRNKGNFPGRFSGRQFSNSRSEMNVSTLELGDSALYLCASSLGVDGPYEQYFGPGTRLTVT.

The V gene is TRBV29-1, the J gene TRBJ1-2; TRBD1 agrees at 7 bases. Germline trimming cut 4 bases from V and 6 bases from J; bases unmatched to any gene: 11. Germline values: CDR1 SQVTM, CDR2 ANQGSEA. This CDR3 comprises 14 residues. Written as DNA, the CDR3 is TGCAGCGTTGGCGGTGGGACAGATAGGCATGGCTACACCTTC. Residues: CSVGGGTDRHGYTF.

The CDR3 loop reads CASSARGTSTDTQYF. DNA of the CDR3: TGTGCCAGTAGTGCCCGCGGGACCAGCACAGATACGCAGTATTTT. The chain combines TRBV19 with TRBJ2-3; D may be TRBD2 (6 bases). Trimming pared 5 bases from V and 0 bases from J, leaving 12 bases between. CDR1 is LNHDA, CDR2 SQIVND, per germline (reference sequence). The CDR3 consists of 15 residues.

DNA for the CDR3: TGTGCCAGCAGCCCTGAACCGTTGGCTGAAGCTTTCTTT. Residues: CASSPEPLAEAFF. The chain carries TRBV7-2 and TRBJ1-1, with D unclear. Trimming took 5 bases from V and 6 from J, leaving 13 bases between them. CDR1 is SGHTA and CDR2 is FQGNSA in the germline V gene. The CDR3 is 13 amino acids.

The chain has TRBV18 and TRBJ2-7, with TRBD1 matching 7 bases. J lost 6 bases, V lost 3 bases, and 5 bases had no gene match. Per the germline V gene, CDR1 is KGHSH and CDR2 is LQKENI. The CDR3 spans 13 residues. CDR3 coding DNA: TGTGCCAGCTCACCGTCGGGACAGCTCGAGCAGTACTTC. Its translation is CASSPSGQLEQYF.

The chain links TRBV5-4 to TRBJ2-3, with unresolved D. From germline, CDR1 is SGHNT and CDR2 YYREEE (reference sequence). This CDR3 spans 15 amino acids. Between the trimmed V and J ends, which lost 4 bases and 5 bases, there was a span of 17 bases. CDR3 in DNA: TGTGCCAGCAGCGTCTTCGCCTTGGGCATAGATACGCAGTATTTT. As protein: CASSVFALGIDTQYF.

CDR3 sequence reads: CATSRVGGGRVTDTQYF. In nucleotides, the CDR3 is TGTGCCACCAGCAGAGTAGGCGGGGGGCGCGTCACAGATACGCAGTATTTT. V is TRBV15 and J is TRBJ2-3, with 8 nucleotides matching TRBD2. The germline V gene has CDR1 LNHNV and CDR2 YYDKDF (reference sequence). Trimming cost V 1 base and J 2 bases; bases outside gene matches: 8. CDR3 size: 17 residues.

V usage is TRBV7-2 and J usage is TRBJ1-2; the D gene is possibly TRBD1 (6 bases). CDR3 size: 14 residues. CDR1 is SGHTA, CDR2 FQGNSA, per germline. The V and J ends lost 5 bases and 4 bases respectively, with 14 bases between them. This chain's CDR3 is CASSAVTGPYGYTF. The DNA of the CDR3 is TGTGCCAGCAGCGCTGTTACAGGGCCCTATGGCTACACCTTC.

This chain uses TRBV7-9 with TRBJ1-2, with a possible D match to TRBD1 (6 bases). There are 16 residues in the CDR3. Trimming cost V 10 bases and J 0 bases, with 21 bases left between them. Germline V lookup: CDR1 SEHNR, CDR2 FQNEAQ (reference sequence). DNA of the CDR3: TGTGCCATCTCCAATAAACAGGGCGCCTCTAACTATGGCTACACCTTC. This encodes CAISNKQGASNYGYTF.

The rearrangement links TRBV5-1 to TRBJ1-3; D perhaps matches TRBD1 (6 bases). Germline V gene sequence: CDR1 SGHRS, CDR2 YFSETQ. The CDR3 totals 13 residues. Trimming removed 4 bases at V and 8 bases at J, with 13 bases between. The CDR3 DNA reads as TGCGCCAGCAGCGTGAACAGGGATGACACCATATATTTT. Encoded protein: CASSVNRDDTIYF. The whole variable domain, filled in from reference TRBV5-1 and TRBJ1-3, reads KAGVTQTPRYLIKTRGQQVTLSCSPISGHRSVSWYQQTPGQGLQFLFEYFSETQRNKGNFPGRFSGRQFSNSRSEMNVSTLELGDSALYLCASSVNRDDTIYFGEGSWLTVV.

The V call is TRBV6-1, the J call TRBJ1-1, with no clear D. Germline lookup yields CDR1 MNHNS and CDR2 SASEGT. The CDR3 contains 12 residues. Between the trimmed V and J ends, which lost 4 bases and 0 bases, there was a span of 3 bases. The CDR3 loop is CASSAVNTEAFF. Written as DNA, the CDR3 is TGTGCCAGCAGTGCGGTGAACACTGAAGCTTTCTTT.

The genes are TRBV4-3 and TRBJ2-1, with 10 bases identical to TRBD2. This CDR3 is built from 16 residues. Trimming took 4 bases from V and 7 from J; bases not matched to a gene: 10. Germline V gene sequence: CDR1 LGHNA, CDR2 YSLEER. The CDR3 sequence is CASSLEAPSGSNEQFF. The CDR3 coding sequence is TGCGCCAGCAGCCTCGAGGCTCCTAGCGGGAGTAATGAGCAGTTCTTC.

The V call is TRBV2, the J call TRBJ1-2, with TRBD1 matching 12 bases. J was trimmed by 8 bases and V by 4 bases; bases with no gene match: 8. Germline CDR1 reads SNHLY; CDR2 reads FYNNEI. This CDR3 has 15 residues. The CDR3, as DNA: TGTGCCAGCAGTGGCCGGGACAGGGGGCCCCGGGGCTACACCTTC. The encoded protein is CASSGRDRGPRGYTF.

The CDR3 sequence is CASSPTGSGYETQYF. Written as DNA, the CDR3 is TGTGCCAGCAGCCCTACAGGTTCTGGATACGAGACCCAGTACTTC. The genes are TRBV7-3 and TRBJ2-5; D may be TRBD1 (5 bases). Germline-derived CDR1 and CDR2 are SGHTA and FQGTGA. This CDR3 region has 15 residues. The V gene lost 5 bases and the J gene lost 5 bases, with 18 bases spanning the gap.

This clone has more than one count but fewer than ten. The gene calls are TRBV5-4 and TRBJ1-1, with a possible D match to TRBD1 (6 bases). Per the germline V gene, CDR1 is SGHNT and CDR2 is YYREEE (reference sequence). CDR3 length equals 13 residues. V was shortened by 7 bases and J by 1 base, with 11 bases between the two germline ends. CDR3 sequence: CASLLDRNTEAFF. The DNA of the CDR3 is TGTGCCAGCCTCCTGGACAGGAACACTGAAGCTTTCTTT.

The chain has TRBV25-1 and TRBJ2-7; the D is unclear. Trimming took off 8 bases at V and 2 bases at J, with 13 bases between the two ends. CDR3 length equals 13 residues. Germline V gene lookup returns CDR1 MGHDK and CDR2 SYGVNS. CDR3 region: CASQIPGAYEQYF. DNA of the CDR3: TGTGCCAGCCAGATCCCTGGGGCCTACGAGCAGTACTTC.

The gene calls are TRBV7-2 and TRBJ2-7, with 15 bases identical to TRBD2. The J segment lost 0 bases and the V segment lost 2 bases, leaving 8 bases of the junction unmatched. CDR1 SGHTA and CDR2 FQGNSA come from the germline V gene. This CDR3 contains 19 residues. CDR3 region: CASSLFAQGLAGGSYEQYF. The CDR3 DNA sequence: TGTGCCAGCAGCTTATTTGCGCAGGGACTAGCGGGAGGCTCCTACGAGCAGTACTTC.